The rows below give T cell receptor beta chains drawn from one sample of a study of blood T cell repertoires in COVID-19. Generated by immunoSEQ multiplex PCR, the TCRdb table keeps only in-frame clones and is missing some. Of about 14,000 clones listed, less than 90% are singletons. The sequencing input was peripheral blood. These receptors were obtained from a man between 35 and 55 years old with active or convalescent COVID-19. Both conserved end residues are trimmed from each CDR3.

ASSVVTSGGDTQY	TRBV9	TRBJ2-3
ASGAGTVVPLH	TRBV12-5	TRBJ1-6
ASSLDTSGSYNEQF	TRBV5-1	TRBJ2-1
ASSNRYDQPQH	TRBV6-5	TRBJ1-5
ASSQVIFFRGNTIY	TRBV4-1	TRBJ1-3
SASGTENTEAF	TRBV20-1	TRBJ1-1
ASTPVYSNQPQH	TRBV19	TRBJ1-5
ASSLDTLAGTPIILSGANVLT	TRBV11-3	TRBJ2-6
ATQGLADGTGELF	TRBV24-1	TRBJ2-2
ASSLRGLGEKLF	TRBV13	TRBJ1-4
ASSRGQFYEQY	TRBV12-3/TRBV12-4	TRBJ2-7
ATSRDPLGTGYNEQF	TRBV15	TRBJ2-1
ASRRETQY	TRBV6-5	TRBJ2-5
ASSPTTSFSGELF	TRBV10-1	TRBJ2-2